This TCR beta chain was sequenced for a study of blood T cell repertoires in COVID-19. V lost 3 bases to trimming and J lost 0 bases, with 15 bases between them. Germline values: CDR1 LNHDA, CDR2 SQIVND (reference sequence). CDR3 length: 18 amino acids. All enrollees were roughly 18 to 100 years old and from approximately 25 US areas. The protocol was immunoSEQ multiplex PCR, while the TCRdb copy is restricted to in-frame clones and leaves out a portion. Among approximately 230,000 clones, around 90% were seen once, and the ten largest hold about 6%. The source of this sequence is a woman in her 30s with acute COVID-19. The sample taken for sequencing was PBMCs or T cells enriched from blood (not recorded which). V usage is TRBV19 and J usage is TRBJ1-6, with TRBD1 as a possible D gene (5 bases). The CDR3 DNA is TGTGCCAGTAGTATCGACAGCGCATCTAGCTCCTATAATTCACCCCTCCACTTT. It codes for CASSIDSASSSYNSPLHF.